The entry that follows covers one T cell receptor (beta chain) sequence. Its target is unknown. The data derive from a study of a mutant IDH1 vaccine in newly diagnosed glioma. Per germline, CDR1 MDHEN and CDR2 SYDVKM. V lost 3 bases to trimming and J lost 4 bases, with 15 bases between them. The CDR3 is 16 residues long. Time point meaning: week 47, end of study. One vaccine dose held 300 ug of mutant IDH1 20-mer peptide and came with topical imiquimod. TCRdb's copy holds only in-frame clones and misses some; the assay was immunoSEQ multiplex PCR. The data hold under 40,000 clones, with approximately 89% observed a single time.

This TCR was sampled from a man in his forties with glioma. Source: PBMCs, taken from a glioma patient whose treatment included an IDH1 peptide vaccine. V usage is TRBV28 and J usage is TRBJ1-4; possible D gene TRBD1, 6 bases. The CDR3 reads CASSLGPGTNNEKLFF. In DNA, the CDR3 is TGTGCCAGCAGTTTGGGTCCCGGGACAAATAATGAAAAACTGTTTTTT.